This entry lists 18 T cell receptor beta chains sequenced from one sample in a study of brain T cells in children with intractable seizures. The table came from immunoSEQ multiplex PCR; TCRdb's copy has only in-frame clones and leaves some out. The table records about 22,000 clones, roughly 92% of them present only once. The sample was peripheral blood, taken at surgery. These receptors all stem from a boy between 10 and 17 years old with focal cortical dysplasia and intractable seizures.

This chain connects TRBV11-3 to TRBJ2-1; a weak D match, TRBD2 (7 bases). CDR3 length: 15 amino acids. From germline, CDR1 is SGHNT and CDR2 YENEEA. V was clipped by 8 bases and J by 10 bases, with 24 bases between them. CDR3 DNA sequence: TGTGCCAGCGGTAAGGGGGGGGCTTCGGGCGGAGAGCAGTTCTTC. It yields the protein CASGKGGASGGEQFF.

The chain is built from TRBV7-7 and TRBJ2-3; 7 bases align to TRBD1. The CDR3 runs to 15 residues. The V segment lost 3 bases and the J segment 2 bases; nucleotides outside the gene matches: 5. In germline, CDR1 is SSHAT, CDR2 FNYEAQ (reference sequence). The DNA of the CDR3 is TGTGCCAGCAGCTTGAAGGGGGCCGACACAGATACGCAGTATTTT. It specifies CASSLKGADTDTQYF.

The chain has TRBV19 and TRBJ2-2; D is undetermined. Germline assignment: CDR1 LNHDA and CDR2 SQIVND (reference sequence). This CDR3 has 15 amino acids. V lost 7 bases and J lost 1, with 13 bases in between. CDR3 DNA sequence: TGTGCCAGTAAGGCGGTGGTCTGGAACACCGGGGAGCTGTTTTTT. Translation: CASKAVVWNTGELFF.

This clone was seen only once. The chain joins TRBV19 to TRBJ1-1; weak D call: TRBD1 (6 bases). The CDR3 loop spans 17 amino acids. The ends were cut back, 6 bases at V and 0 bases at J, with 20 bases in the middle. Germline CDR1 and CDR2: LNHDA and SQIVND (reference sequence). In DNA, the CDR3 is TGTGCCAGTAGAAAACAGGGACTCATCGGTGTGAACACTGAAGCTTTCTTT. It encodes CASRKQGLIGVNTEAFF. Drawing the rest from reference TRBV19 and TRBJ1-1, the complete variable domain is DGGITQSPKYLFRKEGQNVTLSCEQNLNHDAMYWYRQDPGQGLRLIYYSQIVNDFQKGDIAEGYSVSREKKESFPLTVTSAQKNPTAFYLCASRKQGLIGVNTEAFFGQGTRLTVV.

V is TRBV3-1 (or the pseudogene TRBV3-2) and J is TRBJ2-1; 11 positions match TRBD2. Germline CDR1 reads LGHDT; CDR2 reads YNNKEL (reference sequence). Trimming at V came to 2 bases and at J to 4 bases, leaving 4 bases not matched to a gene. This CDR3 is built from 16 residues. CDR3 nucleotides: TGTGCCAGCAGCCAAATAGCGGGAGGGAGATACAATGAGCAGTTCTTC. Its translation: CASSQIAGGRYNEQFF.

The chain recombines TRBV1 with TRBJ2-3; TRBD1 is the table's D call and was not checked against the DNA. TRBV1 constitutes a pseudogene. The CDR3 loop spans 13 amino acids. CDR3 protein: CTSSDRGEDTQYF. The CDR3 bases are TGCACCAGCAGCGACAGGGGAGAGGATACGCAGTATTTT.

V is TRBV5-1 and J is TRBJ1-4; 7 bases line up with TRBD1. The CDR3 extends over 17 amino acids. The V and J ends lost 3 bases and 3 bases, in that order; junction bases with no gene match: 11. Germline CDR1 SGHRS, CDR2 YFSETQ. CDR3 bases: TGCGCCAGCAGCTCCGGACAGGCTGGGTTGGCTAATGAAAAACTGTTTTTT. Encoded protein: CASSSGQAGLANEKLFF.

The rearrangement joins TRBV29-1 to TRBJ1-6, with D perhaps TRBD1 (6 bases). With 4 bases removed from V and 7 bases from J, the gap between germline ends came to 14 bases. This CDR3 region has 14 residues. Per germline, CDR1 SQVTM and CDR2 ANQGSEA. CDR3 nucleotide sequence: TGCAGCGTTGTCCTTCCTGGGGGCAATTCACCCCTCCACTTT. This translates into CSVVLPGGNSPLHF.

The chain recombines TRBV5-4 with TRBJ2-1, with D hard to call. CDR3 size: 13 residues. V was clipped by 0 bases and J by 8 bases, with 9 bases between them. In germline, CDR1 is SGHNT, CDR2 YYREEE (reference sequence). The CDR3 region is CASSLVLGDEQFF. CDR3 coding DNA: TGTGCCAGCAGCTTGGTGCTGGGTGATGAGCAGTTCTTC.

The J gene is TRBJ2-7, the V gene TRBV10-3; D possibly matches TRBD1 or TRBD2 (5 bases each). This CDR3 has 14 residues. Germline assignment: CDR1 ENHRY and CDR2 SYGVKD. Between the trimmed V and J ends, which lost 1 base and 3 bases, there was a span of 10 bases. The CDR3 bases are TGTGCCATCAGTGAGTTGGGGGAAAGCTACGAGCAGTACTTC. Translated: CAISELGESYEQYF.

CDR3 loop: CASRGEANYGYTF. The CDR3 DNA follows: TGTGCCAGCAGAGGGGAGGCTAACTATGGCTACACCTTC. J is TRBJ1-2 and V is TRBV2; D possibly corresponds to TRBD1 (5 bases). Trimming stripped 6 bases from V and 0 bases from J, with 8 bases between. The germline V gene encodes CDR1 SNHLY and CDR2 FYNNEI. This CDR3 contains 13 residues.

The chain has TRBV3-1 (or the pseudogene TRBV3-2) and TRBJ2-2; D unclear. The CDR3 is made up of 16 amino acids. Trimming pared 4 bases from V and 7 bases from J, leaving 19 bases between. Germline CDR1 LGHDT, CDR2 YNNKEL (reference sequence). As DNA, the CDR3 is TGTGCCAGCAGCCCCCTGCAGGCCGTCCCTAGCGGGGAGCTGTTTTTT. Amino acids: CASSPLQAVPSGELFF.

The rearrangement uses TRBV9 and TRBJ2-1; TRBD2 agrees at 10 bases. The CDR3 extends over 20 amino acids. CDR1 and CDR2 from the germline V gene are SGDLS and YYNGEE. Trimming took 4 bases from V and 1 from J; bases not matched to a gene: 17. The CDR3 DNA sequence: TGTGCCAGCAGCCCCCGGGGTACTAGCGGGGCGCGAGCTTCCTACAATGAGCAGTTCTTC. It codes for CASSPRGTSGARASYNEQFF.

The table lists this clone with a count of one. The rearrangement joins TRBV5-4 to TRBJ2-3, with TRBD1 as a possible D gene (6 bases). The CDR3 totals 13 residues. V shed 3 bases and J shed 3 bases, with 8 bases lying between them. The germline CDR1 and CDR2 sequences are SGHNT and YYREEE (reference sequence). The CDR3 bases are TGTGCCAGCAGCTCACAGGGTACAGATACGCAGTATTTT. It is translated as CASSSQGTDTQYF.

This chain links TRBV28 with TRBJ2-5; D is unclear. Trimming removed 7 bases at V and 1 base at J, with 13 bases between. The CDR3 length is 14 residues. Germline CDR1 reads MDHEN; CDR2 reads SYDVKM. The CDR3 here is CASNAEWLQETQYF. CDR3 nucleotide sequence: TGTGCCAGCAATGCTGAATGGCTCCAAGAGACCCAGTACTTC.

The genes are TRBV7-8 and TRBJ1-6; D may be TRBD1 (6 bases). Trimming took off 3 bases at V and 8 bases at J, with 8 bases between the two ends. Germline loops: CDR1 SGHVS, CDR2 FQNEAQ. The CDR3 loop spans 13 amino acids. The CDR3 spells CASSFNRDSPLHF. CDR3 in DNA: TGTGCCAGCAGCTTTAACAGGGATTCACCCCTCCACTTT. Full variable domain (missing parts from reference TRBV7-8 and TRBJ1-6): GAGVSQSPRYKVAKRGQDVALRCDPISGHVSLFWYQQALGQGPEFLTYFQNEAQLDKSGLPSDRFFAERPEGSVSTLKIQRTQQEDSAVYLCASSFNRDSPLHFGNGTRLTVT.

This clone has only one observation. The chain uses TRBV25-1 and TRBJ2-1; D is perhaps TRBD2 (6 bases). This CDR3 contains 13 residues. CDR1 and CDR2 (germline): MGHDK, SYGVNS. Trimming took off 5 bases at V and 7 bases at J, with 12 bases between the two ends. The CDR3 loop reads CASSLTSVNEQFF. CDR3 DNA: TGTGCCAGCAGTCTGACTAGTGTGAATGAGCAGTTCTTC.

This chain links TRBV27 with TRBJ2-1, with D tentatively TRBD1 (6 bases). V lost 7 bases and J lost 0, with 13 bases in between. Germline CDR1 reads MNHEY; CDR2 reads SMNVEV (reference sequence). The CDR3 runs to 15 residues. The chain's CDR3 is CASTPRDTSYNEQFF. The CDR3 coding sequence is TGTGCCAGCACCCCCCGGGACACCTCCTACAATGAGCAGTTCTTC.